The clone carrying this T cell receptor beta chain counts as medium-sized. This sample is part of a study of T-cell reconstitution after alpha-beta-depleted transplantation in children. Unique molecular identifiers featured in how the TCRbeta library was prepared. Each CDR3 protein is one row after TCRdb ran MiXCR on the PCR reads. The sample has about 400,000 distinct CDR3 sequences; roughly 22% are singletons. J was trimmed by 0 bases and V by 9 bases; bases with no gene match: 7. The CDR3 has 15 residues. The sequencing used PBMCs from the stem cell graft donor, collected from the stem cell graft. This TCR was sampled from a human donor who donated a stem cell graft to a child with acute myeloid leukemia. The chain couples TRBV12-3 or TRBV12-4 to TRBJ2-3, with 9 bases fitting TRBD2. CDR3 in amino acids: CASYPGLASTDTQYF. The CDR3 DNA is TGTGCCAGTTACCCTGGACTAGCGAGCACAGATACGCAGTATTTT.